These 2 T cell receptor beta chains share one sample of origin, sequenced in a study of T-cell reconstitution after alpha-beta-depleted transplantation in children. The TCRbeta library incorporated unique molecular identifiers. TCRdb re-called the PCR reads through MiXCR, storing one row per CDR3 protein. Of about 540,000 distinct CDR3 sequences listed, over 25% are singletons. This specimen was PBMCs, taken before TCRalphabeta/CD19-depleted stem cell transplant. All receptors derive from a boy less than two years old with Wiskott-Aldrich syndrome, due to receive a stem cell transplant.

This clonotype occurred a few times. The chain employs TRBV5-1 and TRBJ2-2, with TRBD1 matching over 8 bases. The CDR3 sequence is 15 residues long. Unmatched junction bases numbered 7, after V lost 5 bases and J lost 4 bases. In germline, CDR1 is SGHRS, CDR2 YFSETQ. Here the CDR3 reads CASSMDRASTGELFF. CDR3 nucleotide sequence: TGCGCCAGCAGTATGGACAGGGCATCCACCGGGGAGCTGTTTTTT. The variable domain in full, completed from reference TRBV5-1 and TRBJ2-2, reads KAGVTQTPRYLIKTRGQQVTLSCSPISGHRSVSWYQQTPGQGLQFLFEYFSETQRNKGNFPGRFSGRQFSNSRSEMNVSTLELGDSALYLCASSMDRASTGELFFGEGSRLTVL.

DNA of the CDR3: TGCAGTGCTAGACTACGCAATGAGCAGTTCTTC. This translates into CSARLRNEQFF. V usage is TRBV20-1 and J usage is TRBJ2-1; no definite D call. This CDR3 contains 11 residues. The ends were cut back, 2 bases at V and 6 bases at J, with 5 bases in the middle. From germline, CDR1 is DFQATT and CDR2 SNEGSKA (reference sequence).